The 17 T cell receptor beta chains below all came from one sample that was sequenced in a study of vaccination effects on CD4 cells after COVID-19 (dated by TCRdb to between 2020 and 2023). After around eleven days of culture, CD4+ T cells were isolated with the EasySep CD4+ T cell isolation kit. To prepare the library, the immunoSEQ multiplex PCR assay was applied. This immuneACCESS table, as held by TCRdb, lists in-frame sequences with V and J called but not all clones. Of the missing ones, under half trace to an unresolved V gene in checked studies; the others have no known cause. The sample profile shows around 30,000 clones; about 73% of them were found once. The top ten constitute 3.8% of the sample. No antigens are known for them. The sequenced sample was CD4+ T cells from PBMCs cultured without peptide, obtained before COVID-19 vaccination. The receptors were gathered from a human donor who received a COVID-19 vaccine.

The chain links TRBV21-1 to TRBJ2-1; the DNA was not compared with TRBD2, the D call given in the table. TRBV21-1 counts as a pseudogene. The CDR3 spans 16 residues. The CDR3 region has the DNA TGTGCCAGCAGCAAGCCAAGTCTAGCGGGAGTTGGTGAGCAGTTCTTC. Protein product: CASSKPSLAGVGEQFF.

The chain combines TRBV7-7 with TRBJ1-4, with 8 bases fitting TRBD1. The CDR3 consists of 16 residues. Germline V gene lookup returns CDR1 SSHAT and CDR2 FNYEAQ (reference sequence). Trimming removed 5 bases from V and 6 bases from J; junction bases left unmatched: 11. The CDR3 DNA is TGTGCCAGCAGCCAAGCAGTTGGACAGGGAGATGAAAAACTGTTTTTT. Translation: CASSQAVGQGDEKLFF.

This clone was detected only a few times. At one end, the junction sequence differs from germline, possibly due to a read error. The V gene is TRBV30, the J gene TRBJ1-2, with D tentatively TRBD1 (6 bases). CDR3 length: 8 residues. Germline loops: CDR1 GTSNPN, CDR2 SVGIG (reference sequence). Written as DNA, the CDR3 is TGTGCCTGGAGAAACAGGGTCTTC. Residues: CAWRNRVF.

This clone was observed a handful of times. The rearrangement links TRBV27 to TRBJ1-2; 7 bases are a match to TRBD1. Germline V CDR1 and CDR2: MNHEY, SMNVEV (reference sequence). CDR3 size: 15 residues. V dropped 0 bases and J dropped 4; count of bases not matched to a gene: 5. The CDR3 bases are TGTGCCAGCAGTTTATCATCAGGGGGTGGCTATGGCTACACCTTC. It specifies CASSLSSGGGYGYTF.

V gene TRBV3-1 (or the pseudogene TRBV3-2) combines with J gene TRBJ2-5; no firm D call. This CDR3 has 12 residues. Per the germline V gene, CDR1 is LGHDT and CDR2 is YNNKEL (reference sequence). Between the trimmed V and J ends, which lost 0 bases and 13 bases, there was a span of 12 bases. The CDR3 nucleotides are TGTGCCAGCAGCCAAGAAGGGTCCGCCCCGTACTTC. As protein: CASSQEGSAPYF.

The genes are TRBV20-1 and TRBJ2-7; the D is unclear. The ends were cut back, 3 bases at V and 0 bases at J, with 12 bases in the middle. CDR3 size: 14 residues. Germline CDR1 DFQATT, CDR2 SNEGSKA (reference sequence). The CDR3: CSASSPGSSYEQYF. Written as DNA, the CDR3 is TGCAGTGCTAGTTCCCCCGGTAGCTCCTACGAGCAGTACTTC.

DNA for the CDR3: TGTGCCAGCAGCTCCGGACTAGCGGGTTTGGCCTACAATGAGCAGTTCTTC. Translating it yields CASSSGLAGLAYNEQFF. V usage is TRBV5-8 and J usage is TRBJ2-1, with 11 bases that match TRBD2. Germline V gene data show CDR1 as SGHTS and CDR2 as YDEGEE. Unmatched junction bases numbered 7, after V lost 3 bases and J lost 2 bases. The length of the CDR3 is 17 residues.

The chain couples TRBV21-1 to TRBJ1-3. TRBV21-1 is noted as a pseudogene. The CDR3 sequence is 14 residues long. The CDR3 spells CASIEGEDGNTIYF. The CDR3 DNA is TGTGCCAGCATCGAGGGGGAGGATGGAAACACCATATATTTT.

This clone was picked up a small number of times. This rearrangement joins TRBV19 to TRBJ2-3; 7 bases are shared with TRBD1. V lost 3 bases to trimming and J lost 2 bases; unmatched junction nucleotides: 2. Germline V gene data show CDR1 as LNHDA and CDR2 as SQIVND (reference sequence). The CDR3 extends over 14 amino acids. The CDR3 DNA follows: TGTGCCAGTAGTATCGGACAGGCCACAGATACGCAGTATTTT. Encoded protein: CASSIGQATDTQYF.

In this sample, this clone turned up once. The J gene is TRBJ2-3, the V gene TRBV5-1; 12 positions agree with TRBD2. The ends lost 4 bases at V and 4 bases at J; junction bases unmatched: 10. The CDR3 runs 17 residues. The germline gives CDR1 SGHRS, CDR2 YFSETQ. The CDR3 bases are TGCGCCAGCAGCCCACTTCTAGCGGGAGGGCAAGCAGATACGCAGTATTTT. Its protein product is CASSPLLAGGQADTQYF. Full variable domain (missing parts from reference TRBV5-1 and TRBJ2-3): KAGVTQTPRYLIKTRGQQVTLSCSPISGHRSVSWYQQTPGQGLQFLFEYFSETQRNKGNFPGRFSGRQFSNSRSEMNVSTLELGDSALYLCASSPLLAGGQADTQYFGPGTRLTVL.

The chain uses TRBV7-9 and TRBJ1-3; no firm D call. The CDR3 consists of 15 residues. The germline gives CDR1 SEHNR, CDR2 FQNEAQ (reference sequence). With 4 bases removed from V and 0 bases from J, the gap between germline ends came to 10 bases. CDR3 sequence reads: CASSSTVNSGNTIYF. The CDR3 bases are TGTGCCAGCAGCTCAACAGTGAACTCTGGAAACACCATATATTTT.

This sequence joins TRBV7-9 and TRBJ1-1; a weak D match, TRBD1 (6 bases). This CDR3 is built from 14 residues. Between the trimmed V and J ends, which lost 1 base and 10 bases, there was a span of 16 bases. Germline CDR1 SEHNR, CDR2 FQNEAQ (reference sequence). CDR3: CASSLGSGELGAFF. CDR3 coding DNA: TGTGCCAGCAGCTTAGGCTCAGGGGAATTAGGAGCTTTCTTT.

The gene calls are TRBV6-5 and TRBJ2-2, with 10 bases aligning to TRBD1. This CDR3 spans 14 amino acids. J lost 6 bases, V lost 6 bases, and 4 bases had no gene match. Looked up from germline, CDR1 is MNHEY and CDR2 is SVGAGI. The CDR3 coding sequence is TGTGCCAGCAGGAGACAGGGGGCTTCCGGGGAGCTGTTTTTT. The encoded protein is CASRRQGASGELFF.

The chain carries TRBV5-1 and TRBJ2-1; 12 bases match TRBD1. Per germline, CDR1 SGHRS and CDR2 YFSETQ. V shed 3 bases and J 8 bases; nucleotides not matched to a gene: 3. This CDR3 spans 14 amino acids. The CDR3 DNA sequence: TGCGCCAGCAGCTACGGGACAGGGGGCGATGAGCAGTTCTTC. It encodes CASSYGTGGDEQFF. Combining the CDR3 with reference TRBV5-1 and TRBJ2-1 gives the whole variable domain KAGVTQTPRYLIKTRGQQVTLSCSPISGHRSVSWYQQTPGQGLQFLFEYFSETQRNKGNFPGRFSGRQFSNSRSEMNVSTLELGDSALYLCASSYGTGGDEQFFGPGTRLTVL.

This clone has only one observation. The V and J genes are TRBV2 and TRBJ2-2; D is uncertain. This CDR3 has 15 amino acids. CDR1 and CDR2 (germline): SNHLY, FYNNEI. Trimming pared 2 bases from V and 1 base from J, leaving 8 bases between. CDR3 nucleotides: TGTGCCAGCAGTGAATTGGGTGGGAACACCGGGGAGCTGTTTTTT. Its protein is CASSELGGNTGELFF.

The V gene is TRBV10-3, the J gene TRBJ2-7; 16 positions match TRBD2. The germline gives CDR1 ENHRY, CDR2 SYGVKD. The CDR3 has 15 residues. Unmatched junction bases numbered 4, after V lost 6 bases and J lost 5 bases. As DNA, the CDR3 is TGTGCCATCAGGGCAGGGACTAGCGGGAGGGACGAGCAGTACTTC. Protein sequence: CAIRAGTSGRDEQYF.

The chain is built from TRBV6-5 and TRBJ1-1, with D possibly TRBD1 on 5 matching bases. The V end lost 6 bases, the J end lost 5 bases, and 10 bases lay between the germline ends. The CDR3 consists of 12 residues. Germline V gene data show CDR1 as MNHEY and CDR2 as SVGAGI. The DNA of the CDR3 is TGTGCCAGCAGCAAGGGGTCGACTGAAGCTTTCTTT. Protein: CASSKGSTEAFF.